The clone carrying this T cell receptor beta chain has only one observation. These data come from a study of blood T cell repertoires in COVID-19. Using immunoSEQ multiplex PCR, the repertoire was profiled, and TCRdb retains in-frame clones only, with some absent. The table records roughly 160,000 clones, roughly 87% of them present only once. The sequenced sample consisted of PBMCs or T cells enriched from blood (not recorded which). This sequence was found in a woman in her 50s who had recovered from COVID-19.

In DNA form, the CDR3 reads TGTGCCAGCAGCTCGGGACTGAGAAGAGATACGCAGTATTTT. Translating gives CASSSGLRRDTQYF. This rearrangement joins TRBV5-4 to TRBJ2-3; D possibly corresponds to TRBD2 (6 bases). Germline V CDR1 and CDR2: SGHNT, YYREEE (reference sequence). The CDR3 sequence is 14 residues long. The ends were cut back, 3 bases at V and 5 bases at J, with 13 bases in the middle.